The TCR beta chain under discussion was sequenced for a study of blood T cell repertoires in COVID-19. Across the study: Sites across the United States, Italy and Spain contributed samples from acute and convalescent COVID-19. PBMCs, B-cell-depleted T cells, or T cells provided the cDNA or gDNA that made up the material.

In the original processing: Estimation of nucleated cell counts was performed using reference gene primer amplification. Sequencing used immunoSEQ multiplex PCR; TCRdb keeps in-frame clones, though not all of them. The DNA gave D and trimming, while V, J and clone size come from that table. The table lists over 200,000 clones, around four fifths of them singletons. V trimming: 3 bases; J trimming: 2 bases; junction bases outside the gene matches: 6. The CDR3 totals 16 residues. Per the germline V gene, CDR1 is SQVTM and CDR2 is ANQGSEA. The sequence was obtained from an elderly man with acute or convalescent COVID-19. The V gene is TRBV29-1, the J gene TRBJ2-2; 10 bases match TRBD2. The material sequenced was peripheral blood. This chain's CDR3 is CSVEPRTSGNTGELFF. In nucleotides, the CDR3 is TGCAGCGTTGAGCCCAGGACTAGCGGAAACACCGGGGAGCTGTTTTTT.